The 3 T cell receptor beta chains below come from one sample, sequenced in a study of graft-versus-host responses after intestinal transplantation. Assay used: immunoSEQ multiplex PCR; TCRdb lists only in-frame clones, some missing. The table lists fewer than 20,000 clones, 38% of them singletons. Specimen: alloreactive CD4+ T cells from a mixed lymphocyte reaction culture, collected before intestinal transplant. Indicated subset: CFSE-low proliferating T cells sorted from roughly six-day pre-transplant mixed lymphocyte reaction (GvH or HvG direction). The receptors derive from a human patient who received an intestinal transplant.

The chain uses TRBV5-1 and TRBJ2-1; D not resolved. The CDR3 has 11 residues. Germline V gene data show CDR1 as SGHRS and CDR2 as YFSETQ. The ends were cut back, 2 bases at V and 8 bases at J, with 5 bases in the middle. The DNA of the CDR3 is TGCGCCAGCAGCTTCGCCCATGAGCAGTTCTTC. This encodes CASSFAHEQFF. Variable domain in full (rest from reference TRBV5-1 and TRBJ2-1): KAGVTQTPRYLIKTRGQQVTLSCSPISGHRSVSWYQQTPGQGLQFLFEYFSETQRNKGNFPGRFSGRQFSNSRSEMNVSTLELGDSALYLCASSFAHEQFFGPGTRLTVL.

In its sample, this clone ranks as medium-sized. V and J are TRBV4-1 and TRBJ1-3; no reliable D call. V lost 3 bases and J 0 bases, leaving 12 bases between the germline ends. The germline V gene has CDR1 MGHRA and CDR2 YSYEKL. The CDR3 covers 16 residues. CDR3 residues: CASSQAGTFSGNTIYF. DNA for the CDR3: TGCGCCAGCAGCCAGGCAGGAACTTTCTCTGGAAACACCATATATTTT.

The chain combines TRBV19 with TRBJ1-1, with D possibly TRBD1 on 5 matching bases. V lost 3 bases to trimming and J lost 5 bases, with 13 bases between them. The CDR3 has 14 amino acids. Germline values: CDR1 LNHDA, CDR2 SQIVND (reference sequence). The CDR3 DNA follows: TGTGCCAGTAGTATTTGGGGCAGTTGGACTGAAGCTTTCTTT. Protein product: CASSIWGSWTEAFF.